This is a list of T cell receptor beta chains from one sample in a study of vaccination and CD4 T cells after COVID-19. Using its own MiXCR run on the PCR reads, TCRdb lists one record per CDR3 protein. The table records some 15,000 distinct CDR3 sequences, 61% of them present only once. These receptors' antigens are unknown. The material sequenced was CD4+ T cells from blood, cultured in vitro. These receptor sequences come from a human donor who had recovered from COVID-19. The CDR3 runs from the conserved cysteine through the conserved F or W. The D gene is left open where the match is weak. Not every row has a clone size; where given, it reads once, few, many or a size class.

>.|TRBD1|TRBJ2-2|TRBV7-9
CASSLGRPGQGNTGELFF
TGTGCCAGCAGCTTAGGCCGCCCGGGACAGGGGAACACCGGGGAGCTGTTTTTT
>.|TRBD1|TRBJ2-5|TRBV19
CASRGRGQETQYF
TGTGCCAGTAGAGGCAGGGGGCAAGAGACCCAGTACTTC
>.|.|TRBJ1-4|TRBV7-8
CASSLEGTHSYEKLFF
TGTGCCAGCAGCTTAGAAGGGACTCATTCCTATGAAAAACTGTTTTTT
>.|TRBD1|TRBJ1-2|TRBV27
CASSPRETGGYGYTF
TGTGCCAGCAGTCCCCGGGAGACAGGGGGCTATGGCTACACCTTC
>few|TRBD1|TRBJ1-6|TRBV6-2/TRBV6-3
CASSYGTGGLNSPLHF
TGTGCCAGCAGTTACGGGACAGGGGGCCTCAATTCACCCCTCCACTTT
>.|TRBD2|TRBJ2-7|TRBV20-1
CSASRDYGLAGGYEQYF
TGCAGTGCTAGCCGAGATTACGGACTAGCGGGAGGGTACGAGCAGTACTTC
>few|.|TRBJ1-3|TRBV7-9
CASSSVGGGKDTIYF
TGTGCCAGCAGCTCCGTCGGTGGGGGAAAGGACACCATATATTTT
>few|TRBD1|TRBJ1-4|TRBV6-1
CASRRTGSEKLFF
TGTGCCAGCAGACGGACAGGGAGCGAAAAACTGTTTTTT
>few|.|TRBJ2-7|TRBV27
CASTLPYEQYF
TGTGCCAGCACACTACCCTACGAGCAGTACTTC
>.|TRBD1|TRBJ1-1|TRBV3-1
CASSQDRGRGTEAFF
TGTGCCAGCAGCCAAGACAGGGGGCGCGGAACTGAAGCTTTCTTT
>.|.|TRBJ1-5|TRBV6-1
CASSAKGGNQPQHF
TGTGCCAGCAGTGCAAAGGGGGGCAATCAGCCCCAGCATTTT
>few|.|TRBJ2-7|TRBV20-1
CSASGESSYEQYF
TGCAGTGCTAGCGGGGAGAGCTCCTACGAGCAGTACTTC
>few|TRBD1|TRBJ2-6|TRBV10-3
CAISLSGTGPPSSGANVLTF
TGTGCCATCAGTTTGTCCGGGACAGGCCCACCAAGCTCTGGGGCCAACGTCCTGACTTTC
>.|.|TRBJ1-2|TRBV15
CATSRDRPYGYTF
TGTGCCACCAGCAGAGACAGGCCCTATGGCTACACCTTC
>.|.|TRBJ1-2|TRBV6-2/TRBV6-3
CASSYSSTYGYTF
TGTGCCAGCAGTTACTCCTCCACTTATGGCTACACCTTC
>.|.|TRBJ2-1|TRBV7-9
CASSYSGSYNEQFF
TGTGCCAGCAGCTATAGCGGATCCTACAATGAGCAGTTCTTC
>.|TRBD2|TRBJ2-5|TRBV20-1
CSARDGGGALGETQYF
TGCAGTGCTAGAGATGGCGGGGGGGCATTGGGAGAGACCCAGTACTTC
>.|.|TRBJ2-5|TRBV20-1
CSAREHTLGTQYF
TGCAGTGCTAGAGAACACACCCTCGGGACCCAGTACTTC
>.|.|TRBJ1-6|TRBV6-5
CASSYAKMSSYNSPLHF
TGTGCCAGCAGTTACGCCAAAATGAGCTCCTATAATTCACCCCTCCACTTT
>.|.|TRBJ1-2|TRBV29-1
CSVEADRPYGYTF
TGCAGCGTTGAGGCGGACAGACCCTATGGCTACACCTTC
>.|.|TRBJ2-2|TRBV19
CASSPVAANTGELFF
TGTGCCAGTAGTCCGGTAGCGGCGAACACCGGGGAGCTGTTTTTT
>.|.|TRBJ1-3|TRBV6-1
CASSPTGFSGNTIYF
TGTGCCAGCAGTCCCACAGGGTTCTCTGGAAACACCATATATTTT
>.|TRBD2|TRBJ2-3|TRBV10-3
CANSGGGRDTQYF
TGTGCCAACTCCGGGGGGGGCAGAGATACGCAGTATTTT
>.|.|TRBJ2-7|TRBV6-5
CASSFQGGDYEQYF
TGTGCCAGCAGTTTCCAGGGTGGGGACTACGAGCAGTACTTC
>large|.|TRBJ1-2|TRBV7-9
CASSLASTYSNYGYTF
TGTGCCAGCAGCTTAGCGAGCACATACAGCAACTATGGCTACACCTTC
>.|.|TRBJ2-3|TRBV27
CASSPGSHTDTQYF
TGTGCCAGCAGCCCCGGTTCTCACACAGATACGCAGTATTTT
>.|.|TRBJ1-2|TRBV6-1
CASSEVGRGYTF
TGTGCCAGCAGTGAAGTAGGGCGCGGCTACACCTTC
>once|TRBD2|TRBJ2-3|TRBV12-3/TRBV12-4
CASSSSGGTQYF
TGTGCCAGCAGTTCTAGCGGGGGTACGCAGTATTTT
>.|.|TRBJ2-3|TRBV7-2
CASSLEGPDTQYF
TGTGCCAGCAGCTTAGAAGGCCCAGATACGCAGTATTTT
>.|.|TRBJ2-2|TRBV15
CATSGRTDTGELFF
TGTGCCACCAGCGGTCGGACAGACACCGGGGAGCTGTTTTTT
>.|.|TRBJ1-2|TRBV7-9
CASSLASSTLYGYTF
TGTGCCAGCAGCTTAGCAAGCTCTACCCTTTATGGCTACACCTTC
>few|TRBD1|TRBJ1-5|TRBV20-1
CSAGGQGKPQHF
TGCAGTGCGGGGGGACAGGGCAAACCCCAGCATTTT
>.|TRBD2|TRBJ2-5|TRBV25-1
CASSEWGGVGETQYF
TGTGCCAGCAGTGAATGGGGGGGAGTCGGGGAGACCCAGTACTTC
>.|.|TRBJ2-5|TRBV6-1
CASSQDWQETQYF
TGTGCCAGCAGCCAAGACTGGCAAGAGACCCAGTACTTC
>.|TRBD2|TRBJ2-7|TRBV10-1
CASSGGGSYEQYF
TGCGCCAGCAGCGGCGGGGGCTCCTACGAGCAGTACTTC
>.|.|TRBJ2-2|TRBV7-9
CASSLDHKTRATGELFF
TGTGCCAGCAGCCTTGACCACAAGACTAGAGCGACCGGGGAGCTGTTTTTT
>.|TRBD2|TRBJ2-3|TRBV20-1
CSATRLAGVSGDTQYF
TGCAGTGCTACCCGACTAGCGGGGGTTTCTGGAGATACGCAGTATTTT
>.|TRBD2|TRBJ2-3|TRBV24-1
CATSGLAGHTDTQYF
TGTGCCACCAGCGGACTAGCGGGCCACACAGATACGCAGTATTTT
>.|.|TRBJ2-5|TRBV6-5
CASSSGYETGVETQYF
TGTGCCAGCAGTTCGGGGTACGAAACGGGCGTTGAGACCCAGTACTTC
>.|.|TRBJ1-2|TRBV19
CASSVGTVDYGYTF
TGTGCCAGTAGTGTCGGGACGGTCGACTATGGCTACACCTTC
>.|.|TRBJ2-2|TRBV29-1
CSVDRAGTGELFF
TGCAGCGTTGACAGGGCTGGCACCGGGGAGCTGTTTTTT
>.|TRBD1|TRBJ1-1|TRBV14
CASSHVRGVGRANTEAFF
TGTGCCAGCAGCCACGTCAGGGGGGTAGGGCGGGCGAACACTGAAGCTTTCTTT
>.|TRBD1|TRBJ2-5|TRBV11-3
CASSFWTGIQETQYF
TGTGCCAGCAGCTTTTGGACAGGGATCCAAGAGACCCAGTACTTC
>.|.|TRBJ1-2|TRBV4-1
CASSQDRWGEIHGYTF
TGCGCCAGCAGCCAAGATCGATGGGGCGAAATCCATGGCTACACCTTC
>.|.|TRBJ1-6|TRBV7-2
CASSHVAGSSSYNSPLHF
TGTGCCAGCAGCCATGTGGCAGGTTCGAGCTCCTATAATTCACCCCTCCACTTT
>.|TRBD1|TRBJ1-3|TRBV7-2
CASRLLGTEGNTIYF
TGTGCCAGCAGACTTCTCGGGACAGAAGGAAACACCATATATTTT
>.|.|TRBJ1-2|TRBV30
CAWSVNGISGGYTF
TGTGCCTGGAGTGTTAATGGGATCAGCGGGGGCTACACCTTC
>few|TRBD2|TRBJ2-1|TRBV27
CASSLLSGTSDNEQFF
TGTGCCAGCAGTTTACTCTCGGGGACTAGCGATAATGAGCAGTTCTTC
>few|.|TRBJ1-2|TRBV6-1
CASSNSEGYTF
TGTGCCAGCAGTAACAGCGAGGGCTACACCTTC
>.|TRBD1|TRBJ2-4|TRBV6-1
CASNAGRGNIQYF
TGTGCCAGCAATGCCGGCAGGGGGAACATTCAGTACTTC
>.|TRBD1|TRBJ1-2|TRBV7-2
CASRTGDAYGGYTF
TGTGCCAGCAGGACAGGGGACGCCTACGGAGGCTACACCTTC
>.|.|TRBJ2-3|TRBV21-1
CASSKGSGDSGSGEDTQYF
TGTGCCAGCAGCAAAGGTTCGGGTGACAGCGGGAGCGGCGAAGATACGCAGTATTTT
>.|TRBD2|TRBJ2-3|TRBV7-2
CASSLSGGAADTQYF
TGTGCCAGCAGCTTAAGCGGGGGGGCCGCGGATACGCAGTATTTT
>.|.|TRBJ2-5|TRBV25-1
CASSPRGAVSSQETQYF
TGTGCCAGCAGCCCCCGAGGAGCTGTTTCTTCCCAAGAGACCCAGTACTTC
>once|.|TRBJ1-4|TRBV20-1
CSARDRLGSSGSEKLFF
TGCAGTGCTAGAGATCGACTGGGCTCTTCGGGCAGTGAAAAACTGTTTTTT
>.|.|TRBJ1-5|TRBV20-1
CSARTATNQPQHF
TGCAGTGCTAGGACGGCTACCAATCAGCCCCAGCATTTT
>.|.|TRBJ2-1|TRBV7-9
CASSLAIQGPNEQFF
TGTGCCAGCAGCTTAGCGATCCAGGGTCCCAATGAGCAGTTCTTC
>.|.|TRBJ1-5|TRBV27
CASSLSRTHGNQPQHF
TGTGCCAGCAGTTTGTCTCGGACTCATGGCAATCAGCCCCAGCATTTT
>.|TRBD1|TRBJ1-6|TRBV6-2/TRBV6-3
CASSYGDRSSYNSPLHF
TGTGCCAGCAGTTACGGGGACAGGAGCTCCTATAATTCACCCCTCCACTTT